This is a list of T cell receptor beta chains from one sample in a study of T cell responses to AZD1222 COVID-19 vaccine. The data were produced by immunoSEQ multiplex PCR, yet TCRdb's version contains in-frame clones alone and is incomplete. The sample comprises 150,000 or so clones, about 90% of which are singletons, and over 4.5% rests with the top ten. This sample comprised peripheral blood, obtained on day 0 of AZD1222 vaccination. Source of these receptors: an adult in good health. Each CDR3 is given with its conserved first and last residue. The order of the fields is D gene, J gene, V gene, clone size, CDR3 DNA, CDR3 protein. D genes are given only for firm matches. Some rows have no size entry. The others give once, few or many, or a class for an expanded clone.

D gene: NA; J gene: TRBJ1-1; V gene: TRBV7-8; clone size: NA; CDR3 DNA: TGTGCCAGCAGCCACAGCCTGAACACTGAAGCTTTCTTT; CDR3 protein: CASSHSLNTEAFF
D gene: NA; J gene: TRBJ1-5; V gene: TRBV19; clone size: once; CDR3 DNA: TGTGCCAGTAGTATATTGAGGGGGAGGGAGGCTCAGCCCCAGCATTTT; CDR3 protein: CASSILRGREAQPQHF
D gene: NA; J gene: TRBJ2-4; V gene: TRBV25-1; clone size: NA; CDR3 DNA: TGTGCCAGCAGTGAGCCAGGGCAACTAGCCAAAAACATTCAGTACTTC; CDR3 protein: CASSEPGQLAKNIQYF
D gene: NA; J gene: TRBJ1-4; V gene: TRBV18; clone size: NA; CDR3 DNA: TGTGCCAGCTCACCACGGACGGATGAAAAACTGTTTTTT; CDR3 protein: CASSPRTDEKLFF
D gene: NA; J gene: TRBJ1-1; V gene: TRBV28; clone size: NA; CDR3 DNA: TGTGCCAGCAGTTATTTTCAGTCGAACACTGAAGCTTTCTTT; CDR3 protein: CASSYFQSNTEAFF
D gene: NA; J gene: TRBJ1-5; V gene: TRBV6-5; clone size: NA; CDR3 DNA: TGTGCCAGCAGTTACTCGTACACAAATCAGCCCCAGCATTTT; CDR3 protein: CASSYSYTNQPQHF
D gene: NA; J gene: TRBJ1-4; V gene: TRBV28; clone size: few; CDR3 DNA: TGTGCCGGGGGTCCGGCAACTAATGAAAAACTGTTTTTT; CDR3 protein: CAGGPATNEKLFF
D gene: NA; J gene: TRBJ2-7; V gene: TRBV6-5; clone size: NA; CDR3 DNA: TGTGCCAGCAGCTACCACGGGGGACAGCCCCCCTACGAGCAGTACTTC; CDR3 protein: CASSYHGGQPPYEQYF
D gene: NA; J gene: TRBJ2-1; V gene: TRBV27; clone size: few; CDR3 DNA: TGTGCCAGCAGTCTCGTACCGGGAGTCCGGGGTCGGCAGTTCTTC; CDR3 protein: CASSLVPGVRGRQFF
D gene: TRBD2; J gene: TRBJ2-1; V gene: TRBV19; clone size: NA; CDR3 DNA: TGTGCCAGTAGTATAGGCGGGGGGCGGATCGAAGACAATGAGCAGTTCTTC; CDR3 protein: CASSIGGGRIEDNEQFF
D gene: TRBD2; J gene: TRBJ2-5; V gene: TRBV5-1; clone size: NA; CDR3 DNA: TGCGCCAGCAGCCCCCTAGGGGCGGGAGCCCTTCAAGAGACCCAGTACTTC; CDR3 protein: CASSPLGAGALQETQYF
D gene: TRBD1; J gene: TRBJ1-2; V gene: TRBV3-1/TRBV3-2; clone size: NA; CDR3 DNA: TGTGCCAGCAGCCTAGGACAGGGGGCTTATGGCTACACCTTC; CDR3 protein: CASSLGQGAYGYTF
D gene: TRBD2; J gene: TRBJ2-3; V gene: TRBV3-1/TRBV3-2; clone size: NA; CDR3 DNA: TGTGCCAGCAGCCTGCGGGAGGGCCGCACAGATACGCAGTATTTT; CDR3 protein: CASSLREGRTDTQYF
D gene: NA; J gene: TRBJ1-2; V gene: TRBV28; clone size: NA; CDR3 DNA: TGTGCCAGCAGTTTAACCCTGGCGGTCTATGGCTACACCTTC; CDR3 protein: CASSLTLAVYGYTF
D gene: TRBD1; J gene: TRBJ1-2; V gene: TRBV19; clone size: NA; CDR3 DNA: TGTGCCAGTAAACCAACAGGGGTGGACTATGGCTACACCTTC; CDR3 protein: CASKPTGVDYGYTF
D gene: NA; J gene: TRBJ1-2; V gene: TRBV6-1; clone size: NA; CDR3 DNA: TGTGCCAGCAGTGAGAGGGGGACATTCGGGTACACCTTC; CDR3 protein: CASSERGTFGYTF
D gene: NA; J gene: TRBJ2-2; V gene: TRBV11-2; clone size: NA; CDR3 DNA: TGTGCCAGCAGCTTGTCTGAGGACACCGGGGAGCTGTTTTTT; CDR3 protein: CASSLSEDTGELFF
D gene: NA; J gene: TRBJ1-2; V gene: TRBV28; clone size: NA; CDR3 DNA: TGTGCCAGCAGTCTTGCGGGGGGTAACTATGGCTACACCTTC; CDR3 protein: CASSLAGGNYGYTF
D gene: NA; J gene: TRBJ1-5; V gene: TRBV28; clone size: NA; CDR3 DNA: TGTGCCAGCAGCCGCGTTAGCAATCAGCCCCAGCATTTT; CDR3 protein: CASSRVSNQPQHF
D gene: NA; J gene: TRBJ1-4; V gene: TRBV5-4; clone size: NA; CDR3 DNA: TGTGCCAGCAGTTACGACGGACAGCTTCACAATGAAAAACTGTTTTTT; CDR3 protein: CASSYDGQLHNEKLFF
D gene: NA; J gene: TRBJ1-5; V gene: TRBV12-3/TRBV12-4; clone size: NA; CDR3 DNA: TGTGCCAGCAGTTTAGGTGATCAGCCCCAGCATTTT; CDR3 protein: CASSLGDQPQHF
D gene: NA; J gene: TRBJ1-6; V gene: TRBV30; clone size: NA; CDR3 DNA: TGTGCCTGGAGGCCCCGGGCAGGGTGGAATTCACCCCTCCACTTT; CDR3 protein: CAWRPRAGWNSPLHF